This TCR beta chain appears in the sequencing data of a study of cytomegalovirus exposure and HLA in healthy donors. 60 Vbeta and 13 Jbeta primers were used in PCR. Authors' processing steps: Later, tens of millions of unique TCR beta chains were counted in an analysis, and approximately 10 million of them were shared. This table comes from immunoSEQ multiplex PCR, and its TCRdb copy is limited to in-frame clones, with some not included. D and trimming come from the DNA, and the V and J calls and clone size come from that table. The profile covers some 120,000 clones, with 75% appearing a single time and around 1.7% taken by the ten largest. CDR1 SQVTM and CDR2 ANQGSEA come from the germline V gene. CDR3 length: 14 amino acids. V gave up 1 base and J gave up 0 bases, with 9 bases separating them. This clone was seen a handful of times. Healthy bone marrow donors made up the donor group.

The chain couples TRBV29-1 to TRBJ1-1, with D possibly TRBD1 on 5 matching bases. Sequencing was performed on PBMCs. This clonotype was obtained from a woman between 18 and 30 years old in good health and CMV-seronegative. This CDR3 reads CSVEVRGLNTEAFF. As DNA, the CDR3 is TGCAGCGTTGAAGTTAGGGGATTGAACACTGAAGCTTTCTTT. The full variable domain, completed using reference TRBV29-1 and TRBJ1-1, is SAVISQKPSRDICQRGTSLTIQCQVDSQVTMMFWYRQQPGQSLTLIATANQGSEATYESGFVIDKFPISRPNLTFSTLTVSNMSPEDSSIYLCSVEVRGLNTEAFFGQGTRLTVV.